This is a list of T cell receptor beta chains from one sample in a study of cytomegalovirus exposure and HLA in healthy donors. Repertoires were generated with immunoSEQ multiplex PCR, while TCRdb's copy carries only in-frame clones and drops some. This sample has about 110,000 clones, with just over 70% found just once. The sample comprised PBMCs. The source of these receptors is a boy aged 5-17 years in good health and CMV-seronegative. Both conserved end residues are part of each CDR3. For some rows the clone size is stated as once, few or many, or as a class when expanded; others skip it.

clone_size	j_call	v_call	cdr3_aa
.	TRBJ2-7	TRBV2	CASSHSGQGILWSYEQYF
few	TRBJ1-4	TRBV7-9	CASSLGLDPPGEKLFF
.	TRBJ2-1	TRBV4-1	CASSQVLTGSGNEQFF
.	TRBJ1-4	TRBV7-6	CASSLGSGFREKLFF
.	TRBJ2-7	TRBV10-1	CASSESGLAKIDEQYF
.	TRBJ1-4	TRBV6-6	CASSSRGEDNEKLFF
.	TRBJ1-3	TRBV30	CAWSAGISGNTIYF
.	TRBJ1-5	TRBV5-6	CASSLFQGSGSNQPQHF
.	TRBJ2-6	TRBV30	CAWSARPGQKRSGANVLTF
.	TRBJ2-1	TRBV11-3	CASSLAKRYSYNEQFF
.	TRBJ1-1	TRBV6-5	CASSFLDSQAFF
.	TRBJ2-7	TRBV5-1	CASSSGFEQYF
.	TRBJ2-7	TRBV30	CAWSRIGNRSPYEQYF